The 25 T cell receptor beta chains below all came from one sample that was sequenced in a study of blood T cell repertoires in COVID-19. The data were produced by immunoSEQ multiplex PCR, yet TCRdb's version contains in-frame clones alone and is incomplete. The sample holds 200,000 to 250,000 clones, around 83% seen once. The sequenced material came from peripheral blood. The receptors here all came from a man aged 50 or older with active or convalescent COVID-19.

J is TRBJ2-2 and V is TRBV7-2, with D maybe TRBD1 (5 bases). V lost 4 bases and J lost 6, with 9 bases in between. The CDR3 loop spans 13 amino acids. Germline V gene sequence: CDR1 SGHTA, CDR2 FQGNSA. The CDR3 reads CASSSTRAGELFF. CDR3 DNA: TGTGCCAGCAGCTCGACCAGGGCCGGGGAGCTGTTTTTT.

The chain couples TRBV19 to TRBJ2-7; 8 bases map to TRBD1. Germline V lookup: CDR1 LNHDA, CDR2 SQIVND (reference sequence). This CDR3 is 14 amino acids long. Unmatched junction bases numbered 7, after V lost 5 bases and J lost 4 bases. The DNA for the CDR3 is TGTGCCAGTAGTGACCCAGGGGGCGCGTACGAGCAGTACTTC. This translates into CASSDPGGAYEQYF.

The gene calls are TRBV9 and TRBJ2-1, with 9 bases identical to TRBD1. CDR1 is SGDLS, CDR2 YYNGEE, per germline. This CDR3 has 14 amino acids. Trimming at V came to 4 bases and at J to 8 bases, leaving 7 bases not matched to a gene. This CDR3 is CASSLRTGVDEQFF. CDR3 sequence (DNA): TGTGCCAGCAGCTTAAGGACAGGGGTAGATGAGCAGTTCTTC. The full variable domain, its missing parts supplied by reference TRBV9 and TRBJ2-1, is DSGVTQTPKHLITATGQRVTLRCSPRSGDLSVYWYQQSLDQGLQFLIQYYNGEERAKGNILERFSAQQFPDLHSELNLSSLELGDSALYFCASSLRTGVDEQFFGPGTRLTVL.

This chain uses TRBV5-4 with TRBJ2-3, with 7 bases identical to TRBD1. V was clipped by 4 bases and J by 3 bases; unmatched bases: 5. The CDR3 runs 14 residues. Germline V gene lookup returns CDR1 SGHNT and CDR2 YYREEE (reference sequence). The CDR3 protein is CASSLEQGTDTQYF. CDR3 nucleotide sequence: TGTGCCAGCAGCCTAGAACAGGGGACAGATACGCAGTATTTT.

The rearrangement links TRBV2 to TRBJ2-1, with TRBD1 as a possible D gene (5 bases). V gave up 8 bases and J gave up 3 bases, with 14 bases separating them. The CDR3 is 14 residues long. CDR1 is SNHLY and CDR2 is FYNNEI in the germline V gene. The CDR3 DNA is TGTGCCAGCGCTGAAGGACACAGCTACAATGAGCAGTTCTTC. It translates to CASAEGHSYNEQFF.

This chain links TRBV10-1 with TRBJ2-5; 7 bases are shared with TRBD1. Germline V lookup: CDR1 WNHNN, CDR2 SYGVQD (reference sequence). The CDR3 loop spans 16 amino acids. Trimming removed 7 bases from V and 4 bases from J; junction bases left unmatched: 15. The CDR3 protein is CASILGTVGLVETQYF. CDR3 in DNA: TGCGCCAGCATTCTTGGGACAGTGGGTTTAGTAGAGACCCAGTACTTC.

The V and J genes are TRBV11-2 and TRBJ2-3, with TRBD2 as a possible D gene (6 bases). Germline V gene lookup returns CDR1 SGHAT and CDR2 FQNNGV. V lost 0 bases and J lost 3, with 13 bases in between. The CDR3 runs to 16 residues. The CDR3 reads CASSLDLGRGTDTQYF. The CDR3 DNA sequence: TGTGCCAGCAGCTTAGATTTAGGGCGGGGTACAGATACGCAGTATTTT.

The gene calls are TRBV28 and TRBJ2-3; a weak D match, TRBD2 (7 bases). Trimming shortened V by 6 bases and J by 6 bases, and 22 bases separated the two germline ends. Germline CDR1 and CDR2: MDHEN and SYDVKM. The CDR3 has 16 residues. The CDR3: CASSRLWGGFVDTQYF. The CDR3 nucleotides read TGTGCCAGCAGCCGCTTGTGGGGGGGCTTTGTGGATACGCAGTATTTT.

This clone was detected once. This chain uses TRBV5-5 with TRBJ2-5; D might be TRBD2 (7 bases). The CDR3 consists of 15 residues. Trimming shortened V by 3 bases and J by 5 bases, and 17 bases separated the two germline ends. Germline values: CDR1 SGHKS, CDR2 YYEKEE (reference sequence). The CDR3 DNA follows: TGTGCCAGCAGCTGGGGAGGGGAGGGGGGCGAGACCCAGTACTTC. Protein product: CASSWGGEGGETQYF.

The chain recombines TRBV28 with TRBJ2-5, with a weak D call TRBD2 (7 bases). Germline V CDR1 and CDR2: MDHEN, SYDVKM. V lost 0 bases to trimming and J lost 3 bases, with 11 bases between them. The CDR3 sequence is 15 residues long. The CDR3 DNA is TGTGCCAGCAGTTTATGGGGGGCGGGAGAAGAGACCCAGTACTTC. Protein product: CASSLWGAGEETQYF.

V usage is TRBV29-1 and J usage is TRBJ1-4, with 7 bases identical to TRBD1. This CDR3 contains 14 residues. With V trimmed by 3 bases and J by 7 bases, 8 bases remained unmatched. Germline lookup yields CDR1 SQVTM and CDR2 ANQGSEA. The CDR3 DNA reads TGCAGCGTTGAGACTGACAGGGTACGTGAAAAACTGTTTTTT. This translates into CSVETDRVREKLFF.

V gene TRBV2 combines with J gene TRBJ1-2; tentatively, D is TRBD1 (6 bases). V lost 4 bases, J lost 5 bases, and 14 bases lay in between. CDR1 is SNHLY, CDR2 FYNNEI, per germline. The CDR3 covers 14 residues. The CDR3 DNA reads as TGTGCCAGCAGTGCAACAGGGTTGGGGTATGGCTACACCTTC. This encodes CASSATGLGYGYTF.

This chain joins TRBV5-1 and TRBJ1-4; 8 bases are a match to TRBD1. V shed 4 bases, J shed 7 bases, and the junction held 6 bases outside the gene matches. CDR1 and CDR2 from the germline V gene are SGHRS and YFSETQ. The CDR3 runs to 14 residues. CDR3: CASSPGGFGEKLFF. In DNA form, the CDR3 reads TGCGCCAGCAGCCCAGGGGGCTTTGGTGAAAAACTGTTTTTT.

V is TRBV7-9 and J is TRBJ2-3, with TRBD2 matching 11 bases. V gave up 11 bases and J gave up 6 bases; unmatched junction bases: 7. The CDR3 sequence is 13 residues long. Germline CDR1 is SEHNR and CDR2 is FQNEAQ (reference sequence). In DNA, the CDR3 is TGTGCCGGCGGGACTAGCGGCCCCGATACGCAGTATTTT. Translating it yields CAGGTSGPDTQYF.

The CDR3 reads CASSPGLRDYNEQFF. The CDR3 DNA sequence: TGTGCCAGCAGCCCGGGACTAAGGGACTACAATGAGCAGTTCTTC. The genes are TRBV7-3 and TRBJ2-1; 7 positions agree with TRBD2. Germline values: CDR1 SGHTA, CDR2 FQGTGA. V shed 5 bases and J 3 bases; nucleotides not matched to a gene: 7. The CDR3 sequence is 15 residues long.

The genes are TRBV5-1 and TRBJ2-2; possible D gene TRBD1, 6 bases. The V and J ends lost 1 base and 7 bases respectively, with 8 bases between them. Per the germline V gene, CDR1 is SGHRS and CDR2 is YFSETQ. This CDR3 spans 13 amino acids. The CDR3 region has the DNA TGCGCCAGCAGCTTGCTAGGGGGCGGGGAGCTGTTTTTT. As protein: CASSLLGGGELFF.

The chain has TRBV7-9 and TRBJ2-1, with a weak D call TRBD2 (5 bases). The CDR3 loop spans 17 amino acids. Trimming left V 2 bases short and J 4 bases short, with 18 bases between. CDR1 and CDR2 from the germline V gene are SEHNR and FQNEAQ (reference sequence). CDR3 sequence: CASSLRHGKGPYNEQFF. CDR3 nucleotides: TGTGCCAGCAGCTTACGACACGGGAAGGGCCCTTACAATGAGCAGTTCTTC.

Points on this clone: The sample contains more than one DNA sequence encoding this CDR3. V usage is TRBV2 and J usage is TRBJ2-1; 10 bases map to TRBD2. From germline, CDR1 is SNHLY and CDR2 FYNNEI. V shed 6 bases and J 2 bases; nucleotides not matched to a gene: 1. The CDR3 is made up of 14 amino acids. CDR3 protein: CASSGLAAYNEQFF. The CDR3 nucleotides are TGTGCCAGCAGCGGACTAGCGGCCTACAATGAGCAGTTCTTC.

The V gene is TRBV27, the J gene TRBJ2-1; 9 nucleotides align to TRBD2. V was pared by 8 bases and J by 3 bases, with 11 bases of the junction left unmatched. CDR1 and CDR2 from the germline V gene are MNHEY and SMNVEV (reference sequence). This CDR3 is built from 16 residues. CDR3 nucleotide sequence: TGTGCCAGCGCGGCCGCTAGCGGGATCCTCTACAATGAGCAGTTCTTC. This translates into CASAAASGILYNEQFF.

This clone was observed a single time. The CDR3: CASSQGTGNTGELFF. In DNA form, the CDR3 reads TGTGCCAGCAGCCAAGGGACAGGGAACACCGGGGAGCTGTTTTTT. This chain uses TRBV7-9 with TRBJ2-2, with 8 bases identical to TRBD1. The germline gives CDR1 SEHNR, CDR2 FQNEAQ (reference sequence). After removal of 5 bases from V and 1 base from J, the junction contained 3 bases not matched to a gene. CDR3 length: 15 residues.

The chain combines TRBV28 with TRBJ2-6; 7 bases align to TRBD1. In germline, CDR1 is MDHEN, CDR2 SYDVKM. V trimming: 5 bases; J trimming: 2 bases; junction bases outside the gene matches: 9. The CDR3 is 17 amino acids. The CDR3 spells CASSKHPQGAGANVLTF. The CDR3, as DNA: TGTGCCAGCAGTAAACACCCGCAGGGGGCTGGGGCCAACGTCCTGACTTTC.

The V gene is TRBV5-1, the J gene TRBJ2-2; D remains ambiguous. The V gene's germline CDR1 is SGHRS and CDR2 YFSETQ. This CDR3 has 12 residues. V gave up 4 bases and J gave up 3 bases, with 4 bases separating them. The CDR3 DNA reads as TGCGCCAGCAGCCCTCACACCGGGGAGCTGTTTTTT. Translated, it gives CASSPHTGELFF.

The CDR3 loop is CATSRGRQPQHF. As DNA, the CDR3 is TGTGCCACCAGCAGAGGCCGGCAGCCCCAGCATTTT. The chain joins TRBV15 to TRBJ1-5; D is unclear. The V gene's germline CDR1 is LNHNV and CDR2 YYDKDF (reference sequence). The CDR3 runs 12 residues. The V end was cut by 1 base, the J end by 7 bases, with 5 bases between.

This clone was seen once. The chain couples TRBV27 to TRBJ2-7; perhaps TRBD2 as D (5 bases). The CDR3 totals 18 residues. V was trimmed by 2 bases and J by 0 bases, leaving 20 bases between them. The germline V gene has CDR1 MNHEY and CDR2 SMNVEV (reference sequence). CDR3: CASSLKAIQGGRSYEQYF. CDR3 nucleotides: TGTGCCAGCAGTTTAAAGGCTATACAAGGAGGACGCTCCTACGAGCAGTACTTC.

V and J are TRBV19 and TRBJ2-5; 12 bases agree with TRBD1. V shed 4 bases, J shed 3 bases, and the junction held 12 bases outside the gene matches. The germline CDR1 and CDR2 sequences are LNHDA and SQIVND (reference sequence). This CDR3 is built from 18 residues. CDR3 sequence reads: CASSKRGTGGALEETQYF. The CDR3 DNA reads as TGTGCCAGTAGTAAAAGGGGGACAGGGGGCGCATTAGAAGAGACCCAGTACTTC.